The T cell receptor (beta chain) under discussion was sequenced for a study of T-cell reconstitution after alpha-beta-depleted transplantation in children. Study conclusions and caveats: Surviving recipient cells, namely T cells and thymic progenitors, were the source of high day-60 TCRbeta diversity in some patients. As was reported, about two months after transplant, alpha-beta T cells came from several hundred expanded graft clones. Newly generated T cells supplied most T-cell counts and diversity one year post-transplant.

Remarks on this clonotype: Its cognate antigen is unknown.

This CDR3 region has 15 residues. V lost 5 bases to trimming and J lost 3 bases; unmatched junction nucleotides: 6. As it was prepared, the TCRbeta library received unique molecular identifiers. TCRdb reprocessed the PCR reads with MiXCR, giving one entry per CDR3 protein. This sample has 600,000 or so distinct CDR3 sequences, with about 23% found just once. The TCR comes from a boy under two years old who had a stem cell transplant for acute myeloid leukemia, so the T cells may come from the graft donor. The V gene is TRBV12-3 or TRBV12-4, the J gene TRBJ2-5; 10 bases align to TRBD2. The sequences come from PBMCs, mostly from graft donor cells, collected 360 days after TCRalphabeta/CD19-depleted stem cell transplant. CDR3 region: CASSQRGGGEETQYF. The CDR3 nucleotides are TGTGCCAGCAGTCAGCGGGGGGGCGGTGAAGAGACCCAGTACTTC.